These 3 T cell receptor beta chains came from one sample sequenced in a study of regulatory T cells in long-lasting Graves disease. Arm-PCR of CDR3 regions and iRepertoire HTBI primers were used to build TCR beta libraries. In TCRdb, the multiplex PCR reads were re-called with MiXCR into one record per CDR3 protein. The sample has roughly 380,000 distinct CDR3 sequences, approximately 16% seen once. Described time point: newly diagnosed GD, antithyroid drugs for less than 3 months. Making the TCR library involved RNA that had been extracted from PBMCs. The data were also submitted as part of a second study, on T cells in Graves' hyperthyroidism and ophthalmopathy.

The material was peripheral blood mononuclear cells (PBMCs), obtained at new diagnosis, from a patient treated with antithyroid drugs. These receptors all come from a man between 35 and 55 years old with Graves disease.

A remark on this clonotype: This may stem from a read error, because a much larger clone lies one nucleotide away. The chain carries TRBV3-1 and TRBJ2-5; no clear D. Germline CDR1 LGHDT, CDR2 YNNKEL (reference sequence). The CDR3 runs 12 residues. Trimming removed 0 bases at V and 11 bases at J, with 10 bases between. The CDR3 sequence: CASSQDLREQYF. In DNA form, the CDR3 reads TGTGCCAGCAGCCAAGATCTCCGTGAGCAGTACTTC.

This clonotype was seen many times. The chain couples TRBV20-1 to TRBJ1-1; D remains ambiguous. This CDR3 is built from 13 residues. The germline V gene has CDR1 DFQATT and CDR2 SNEGSKA (reference sequence). Trimming removed 3 bases from V and 0 bases from J, with 8 bases in between. The DNA for the CDR3 is TGCAGTGCTAGGACACAGATGAACACTGAAGCTTTCTTT. It yields the protein CSARTQMNTEAFF.

This clonotype appeared many times. V is TRBV20-1 and J is TRBJ1-6; D remains ambiguous. Trimming took 2 bases from V and 7 from J, leaving 9 bases between them. Germline loops: CDR1 DFQATT, CDR2 SNEGSKA (reference sequence). CDR3 length: 13 amino acids. CDR3: CSARQDGNSPLHF. The DNA for the CDR3 is TGCAGTGCTAGACAGGACGGGAATTCACCCCTCCACTTT.